Listed below are T cell receptor beta chains from one sample, sequenced in a study of blood T cell repertoires in COVID-19. TCRdb's copy holds only in-frame clones and misses some; the assay was immunoSEQ multiplex PCR. The sample lists nearly 350,000 clones, approximately 87% occurring once. The sequenced material came from peripheral blood. The receptor set was obtained from a woman aged 45-60 years with COVID-19, enrolled during active disease. CDR3s include the opening cysteine and the closing phenylalanine or tryptophan. The D gene is left open where the match is weak. Rows give clone size only sometimes, using once, few, many, or a class for an expanded clone.

TRBJ1-1 TRBV19 14 NA TRBD1 TGTGCCAGTAGTGGGCAGGGGGATTGGGCTGAAGCTTTCTTT CASSGQGDWAEAFF
TRBJ2-5 TRBV3-1/TRBV3-2 17 NA TRBD2 TGTGCCAGCAGCCGTGGGACTAGCGGGAGGGGAAAAGAGACCCAGTACTTC CASSRGTSGRGKETQYF
TRBJ2-5 TRBV4-1 16 NA NA TGCGCCAGCAGCCAGAGAGGTGGAGGACCTCAAGAGACCCAGTACTTC CASSQRGGGPQETQYF
TRBJ1-1 TRBV19 17 NA TRBD1 TGTGCCAGTAGTAAATCCGGGACAGGGGGGAGGAACACTGAAGCTTTCTTT CASSKSGTGGRNTEAFF
TRBJ1-1 TRBV19 14 NA TRBD1 TGTGCCAGTAGCCCACAGGGGTTGAACACTGAAGCTTTCTTT CASSPQGLNTEAFF
TRBJ1-1 TRBV7-9 16 NA TRBD1 TGTGCCAGCAGTGCTGGGACAGGGGGCACGAACACTGAAGCTTTCTTT CASSAGTGGTNTEAFF
TRBJ2-2 TRBV27 14 once NA TGTGCCAGCGCCGGGGGGCTTTTGACCGGGGAGCTGTTTTTT CASAGGLLTGELFF
TRBJ1-6 TRBV6-5 14 NA NA TGTGCCAGCAGTTACTGGCAGGATAATTCACCCCTCCACTTT CASSYWQDNSPLHF
TRBJ2-1 TRBV25-1 16 NA TRBD2 TGTGCCAGCAGTGAATTTGCTAGCGGGAGATACAATGAGCAGTTCTTC CASSEFASGRYNEQFF
TRBJ2-7 TRBV9 18 NA TRBD2 TGTGCCAGCAGCGGGGGATACACCGGGACTAGACCCTCCTACGAGCAGTACTTC CASSGGYTGTRPSYEQYF
TRBJ2-3 TRBV6-5 15 NA TRBD1 TGTGCCAGCAGTTACGGGCAGGGGGCAGCAGATACGCAGTATTTT CASSYGQGAADTQYF
TRBJ2-3 TRBV7-6 18 NA TRBD2 TGTGCCAGCAGCTTAGTGAGCGGGACTAGCGGGAGGGGAGATACGCAGTATTTT CASSLVSGTSGRGDTQYF
TRBJ2-3 TRBV5-1 16 NA TRBD2 TGCGCCAGCAGCCCAATAAGCGGGGAAGGGACAGATACGCAGTATTTT CASSPISGEGTDTQYF
TRBJ1-5 TRBV6-1 15 NA NA TGTGCCAGCAGTGAATCATCCGGAGGAGGTCAGCCCCAGCATTTT CASSESSGGGQPQHF
TRBJ2-1 TRBV9 13 NA TRBD2 TGTGCCAGCAGTTGGACTAGCGGCAATGAGCAGTTCTTC CASSWTSGNEQFF
TRBJ2-7 TRBV11-2 14 NA NA TGTGCCAGCAGCGTTTTATTTAGCTCCTACGAGCAGTACTTC CASSVLFSSYEQYF
TRBJ2-5 TRBV7-9 16 NA TRBD1 TGTGCCAGCAGCTACAGGGGGACAGGGAAGGGAGAGACCCAGTACTTC CASSYRGTGKGETQYF
TRBJ1-2 TRBV6-2/TRBV6-3 17 NA TRBD1 TGTGCCAGCAGTCGGGACAGGGTTCCCTGGGCTAACTATGGCTACACCTTC CASSRDRVPWANYGYTF
TRBJ2-1 TRBV24-1 15 NA NA TGTGCCACCAGTGATCCCGCCGGAACTGACAGGGAGCAGTTCTTC CATSDPAGTDREQFF
TRBJ2-7 TRBV2 14 once TRBD2 TGTGCCAGCAGTCGACTAGCGGAGTTCTACGAGCAGTACTTC CASSRLAEFYEQYF
TRBJ1-2 TRBV6-5 15 NA TRBD1 TGTGCCAGCAGACCCGACAGGGGGAGAAACTATGGCTACACCTTC CASRPDRGRNYGYTF
TRBJ2-1 TRBV12-2 19 NA NA TGTGCAAGTCGCTTAGGGCCGCCGACTAACCGATACTCCTACAATGAGCAGTTCTTC CASRLGPPTNRYSYNEQFF
TRBJ2-1 TRBV5-5 15 NA TRBD2 TGTGCCAGCAGCCGCGGACTAGCGGCCTACAATGAGCAGTTCTTC CASSRGLAAYNEQFF